The 26 T cell receptor beta chains in this list originate from one sample, sequenced in a study of tumor-infiltrating lymphocytes in primary liver carcinoma. A primer in the constant region served to generate TCR beta cDNA from 500 to 600 ng of total RNA. Library construction for TCR beta comprised three nested multiplex PCR rounds performed with slightly modified ARM-PCR. The two initial PCR rounds, roughly 11 cycles each, used TRBV1-TRBV30 forward and C-beta reverse primers. TCRdb re-called the multiplex PCR reads through MiXCR, storing one row per CDR3 protein. Of approximately 190,000 distinct CDR3 sequences listed, approximately 80% are singletons. It was from about 19-30 mg of unsorted bulk tissue that RNA and DNA were co-extracted. Source material: tumor tissue from primary liver carcinoma. The receptor source for this set is a man aged 35 to 55 with primary liver carcinoma and hepatitis B virus infection.

A note on this clonotype: The junction departs from germline at one end; a sequencing error may be responsible. The V and J genes are TRBV6-1 and TRBJ2-3; D perhaps matches TRBD2 (6 bases). The CDR3 runs 15 residues. The germline CDR1 and CDR2 sequences are MNHNS and SASEGT. DNA for the CDR3: TGTACCAGCAGTCCGACTATCGGGAGATTAGATACGCAATATTTT. Amino acids: CTSSPTIGRLDTQYF.

This chain joins TRBV20-1 and TRBJ2-1; 7 bases match TRBD2. Germline-derived CDR1 and CDR2 are DFQATT and SNEGSKA (reference sequence). The length of the CDR3 is 13 residues. The V segment lost 7 bases and the J segment 8 bases; nucleotides outside the gene matches: 11. The CDR3 region is CSDRGGRIDEQFF. The CDR3 nucleotides are TGCAGTGATAGGGGAGGGAGGATCGATGAGCAGTTCTTC.

This clonotype was detected ten times or more. The rearrangement joins TRBV4-2 to TRBJ1-2, with D perhaps matching TRBD1 (6 bases). The CDR3 is 14 residues long. The V end was cut by 0 bases, the J end by 6 bases, with 11 bases between. Germline values: CDR1 LGHNA, CDR2 YNFKEQ. The CDR3 DNA follows: TGTGCCAGCAGCCAAGAATGGACAGATGATGGCTACACCTTC. Protein sequence: CASSQEWTDDGYTF.

Of note for this clonotype: Since the CDR3 does not end with the conserved phenylalanine or tryptophan, this likely comes from a read error. The rearrangement uses TRBV6-2 or TRBV6-3 and TRBJ2-7; D remains unclear. Germline V gives CDR1 MNHEY, CDR2 SVGEGT. The CDR3 length is 13 residues. For the CDR3, the DNA is TGTGTCAGTAGTTACTATGGGCCAGGAGAGCAGTACTTA. This gives the protein CVSSYYGPGEQYL.

Comment on this clonotype: A much larger clone differs from this one at a single base, so this may be a read error. In this CDR3 the conserved last residue, phenylalanine or tryptophan, is missing, so a read error is likely. The gene calls are TRBV5-1 and TRBJ2-2; D might be TRBD1 or TRBD2, each matching 6 bases. The CDR3 is 17 amino acids. Trimming stripped 0 bases from V and 5 bases from J, with 17 bases between. Germline V gene sequence: CDR1 SGHRS, CDR2 YFSETQ. The CDR3 protein is CASSLAEGGRRTGELFS. The CDR3 nucleotides read TGCGCCAGCAGCTTGGCCGAAGGGGGGCGCCGGACCGGGGAGCTGTTTTCT.

This clonotype was observed a single time. Relative to the germline gene, one junction end is altered; a read error may explain this. V is TRBV14 and J is TRBJ2-5, with D unresolved. Germline CDR1 is SGHDN and CDR2 is FVKESK. The CDR3 is made up of 16 amino acids. The CDR3 nucleotides are TGTGCCAGCAGCCAACAAAGGACCTCTCACCAAGAGACTCAGTACTTC. As protein: CASSQQRTSHQETQYF.

Notes on this clonotype: The conserved closing phenylalanine or tryptophan is absent in this CDR3, likely reflecting a read error. The rearrangement links TRBV6-6 to TRBJ2-2, with D uncertain. The germline CDR1 and CDR2 sequences are MNHNY and SVGAGI (reference sequence). This CDR3 region has 14 residues. The CDR3 region has the DNA TGTGCCAGCAGTTACGGAAAGAACACCGTGGAGCTGTTTCTT. Its translation: CASSYGKNTVELFL.

With respect to this clonotype: A junction boundary mismatches the germline segment, possibly from a read error. The chain combines TRBV4-1 with TRBJ2-5, with TRBD2 as a possible D gene (6 bases). This CDR3 region has 14 residues. Germline CDR1 is MGHRA and CDR2 is YSYEKL. CDR3 in amino acids: CASSLLDYKETQYF. The CDR3 DNA is TGCGCCAGCAGTCTCCTGGACTATAAAGAAACCCAGTACTTC.

To note about this clonotype: Germline and junction disagree at one end, which may indicate a read error. The chain is built from TRBV12-3 or TRBV12-4 and TRBJ2-1; TRBD2 is a possible D gene (5 bases). CDR3 length equals 14 residues. The CDR3 bases are TGTGCCAGCAATCCTGCGGGTGGCTTCAATGTGCAGTTCTTC. It codes for CASNPAGGFNVQFF.

Worth noting for this clonotype: It is likely a read error, because the conserved phenylalanine at the end of the CDR3 is missing. This chain uses TRBV29-1 with TRBJ1-1, with a tentative D call TRBD1 (5 bases). The CDR3 length is 11 residues. The ends were cut back, 5 bases at V and 11 bases at J, with 15 bases in the middle. Germline loops: CDR1 SQVTM, CDR2 ANQGSEA. This CDR3 reads CSVSPWGRAFY. CDR3 DNA sequence: TGCAGCGTTTCGCCCTGGGGCCGGGCTTTCTAT.

V usage is TRBV6-5 and J usage is TRBJ2-7; D tentatively reads TRBD1 or TRBD2 (5 bases each). The CDR3 is 16 amino acids. Between the trimmed V and J ends, which lost 6 bases and 4 bases, there was a span of 22 bases. The germline gives CDR1 MNHEY, CDR2 SVGAGI. DNA for the CDR3: TGTGCCAGCAGCTACGGAGGCAGGGAACATACTTACGAGCAGTACTTC. Encoded protein: CASSYGGREHTYEQYF.

The chain uses TRBV6-5 and TRBJ2-1, with 14 positions matching TRBD2. The V and J ends lost 7 bases and 7 bases, in that order; junction bases with no gene match: 12. This CDR3 contains 17 residues. CDR1 is MNHEY, CDR2 SVGAGI, per germline. CDR3 nucleotides: TGTGCCAGCATTTTCTCCGGGACTAGCGGGAGAGGGAATGAGCAGTTCTTC. As protein: CASIFSGTSGRGNEQFF.

This clonotype was detected once. An end of the junction does not agree with germline; a read error may underlie this. The chain uses TRBV7-3 and TRBJ2-1, with TRBD2 matching 12 bases. The CDR3 covers 18 residues. Germline V CDR1 and CDR2: SGHTA, FQGTGA. CDR3 region: CARSLNLAGGPPYNEQFF. The CDR3, as DNA: TGTGCCAGGAGCTTAAACCTAGCGGGAGGGCCTCCCTACAATGAGCAGTTCTTC.

As for this clonotype: One junction end disagrees with the germline gene, perhaps due to a read error. The chain uses TRBV4-3 and TRBJ2-3, with TRBD1 matching 9 bases. This CDR3 has 15 residues. Germline V gene data show CDR1 as LGHNA and CDR2 as YSLEER. The CDR3 bases are TGCGCCAGTAGCCGCCGACAGGGGGGGACAGATATGCAGTATTTT. This gives the protein CASSRRQGGTDMQYF.

As DNA, the CDR3 is TGTGCCAATAGGGTCGGGATCAACTATGGCTACACCTTC. It codes for CANRVGINYGYTF. The rearrangement joins TRBV6-5 to TRBJ1-2; D uncertain. Germline V gene data show CDR1 as MNHEY and CDR2 as SVGAGI. CDR3 length: 13 residues. Trimming took off 10 bases at V and 2 bases at J, with 14 bases between the two ends.

As regards this clonotype: A much larger clonotype is one base distant, so this may be a read error. The chain uses TRBV7-9 and TRBJ2-1; 14 nucleotides line up with TRBD2. CDR3 length: 16 amino acids. From germline, CDR1 is SEHNR and CDR2 FQNEAQ (reference sequence). The CDR3 loop reads CTSSFWGLAGVPEQFF. CDR3 sequence (DNA): TGTACCAGCAGCTTCTGGGGACTAGCGGGAGTTCCTGAGCAGTTCTTC.

J is TRBJ2-5 and V is TRBV6-5; TRBD1 matches 8 bases. The trim removed 10 bases at V and 4 bases at J, leaving 8 bases unmatched. Germline values: CDR1 MNHEY, CDR2 SVGAGI. This CDR3 has 13 amino acids. DNA of the CDR3: TGTGCCATCAGCCTAGGACAGGGAGAGACCCAGTACTTC. Residues: CAISLGQGETQYF.

J is TRBJ2-1 and V is TRBV4-2; 10 nucleotides match TRBD2. J gave up 12 bases and V 0 bases, and 20 bases lay outside the gene matches. CDR1 is LGHNA and CDR2 is YNFKEQ in the germline V gene. The CDR3 runs 19 residues. In DNA, the CDR3 is TGTGCCAGCAGCCAAGATTGTACCGGCCCAGCGGGAGGGCCGTTGGGGCAGTTCTTC. Its translation: CASSQDCTGPAGGPLGQFF.

The rearrangement links TRBV4-3 to TRBJ2-2; D is possibly TRBD1 (5 bases). CDR3 length: 19 amino acids. The germline CDR1 and CDR2 sequences are LGHNA and YSLEER. Trimming took off 10 bases at V and 4 bases at J, with 31 bases between the two ends. The CDR3 sequence: CANTPRSPTRGGSTGELFF. The CDR3 coding sequence is TGCGCCAACACCCCCCGAAGCCCGACAAGGGGCGGCTCCACCGGGGAGCTGTTTTTT.

Remarks on this clonotype: One end of the junction does not line up with germline, which may come from a read error. The chain links TRBV4-2 to TRBJ1-2; 8 bases match TRBD1. The CDR3 is made up of 15 amino acids. Germline CDR1 reads LGHNA; CDR2 reads YNFKEQ. The CDR3 DNA follows: TGTGCCAGCAGCCAAGCGGGACAGGATAACTATGACTACACCTTC. Translation gives CASSQAGQDNYDYTF.

Concerning this clonotype itself: The junction departs from the called germline gene at one end, perhaps through a read error. The chain carries TRBV6-5 and TRBJ1-1; no clear D gene. This CDR3 comprises 13 residues. Germline values: CDR1 MNHEY, CDR2 SVGAGI. This chain's CDR3 is CVSSLASYTKAFF. CDR3 bases: TGTGTCAGCAGTCTAGCCAGTTACACTAAAGCTTTCTTT.

This sequence joins TRBV10-3 and TRBJ2-2, with D perhaps TRBD2 (6 bases). This CDR3 is built from 19 residues. CDR1 and CDR2 (germline): ENHRY, SYGVKD. The V and J ends lost 3 bases and 0 bases respectively, with 20 bases between them. The CDR3 DNA is TGTGCCATCAGTGACCCGGAGGGAACGGGAGCCCCGAACACCGGGGAGCTGTTTTTT. Protein product: CAISDPEGTGAPNTGELFF.

This chain connects TRBV11-1 to TRBJ2-1; D is possibly TRBD2 (5 bases). V lost 5 bases and J 11 bases, leaving 16 bases between the germline ends. The CDR3 loop spans 13 amino acids. Germline values: CDR1 SGHAT, CDR2 FQDESV (reference sequence). As DNA, the CDR3 is TGTGCCAGCAGCGCGCGAGGGCCTAATCAGCAGTTCTTC. This sequence encodes CASSARGPNQQFF.

There are a few counts of this clonotype. One base away lies a much larger clone, so this may be a sequencing read error. V and J are TRBV7-8 and TRBJ2-3; a possible D gene is TRBD2 (5 bases). V lost 7 bases and J 5 bases, leaving 25 bases between the germline ends. This CDR3 has 17 residues. From germline, CDR1 is SGHVS and CDR2 FQNEAQ. CDR3 in amino acids: CASTLKGGGSHVDTQYF. Here the CDR3 DNA reads TGTGCCAGCACCCTAAAGGGTGGCGGGTCTCATGTAGATACGCAGTATTTT.

Concerning this clonotype: No conserved phenylalanine or tryptophan is present at the end of the CDR3, so a read error is the likely explanation. The chain couples TRBV10-1 to TRBJ2-1; no clear D. The CDR3 spans 13 residues. V dropped 4 bases and J dropped 4 bases, with 8 bases sitting between them. Germline V gives CDR1 WNHNN, CDR2 SYGVQD (reference sequence). In DNA form, the CDR3 reads TGCGCCAGCAGTGTTGAAGTTTACAATGAGCAGTTCGTC. This translates into CASSVEVYNEQFV.

This clonotype has more than one count but fewer than ten. The chain links TRBV6-2 or TRBV6-3 to TRBJ2-7, with D possibly matching TRBD2 (5 bases). The V gene lost 5 bases and the J gene lost 4 bases, with 15 bases spanning the gap. The CDR3 loop spans 14 amino acids. Germline lookup yields CDR1 MNHEY and CDR2 SVGEGT. As DNA, the CDR3 is TGTGCCAGCAGTCTCTGGGCGGGTCATTACGAGCAGTACTTC. Translating gives CASSLWAGHYEQYF.